The present T cell receptor (beta chain) was sequenced within a study of OX40 agonist ivuxolimab in advanced cancers. Study-level information: Across the patients, intravenous ivuxolimab was delivered every 2 weeks at 0.01 to 10 mg/kg. Two cutaneous melanoma patients and one hepatocellular carcinoma patient, three in all, had partial responses.

Regarding the study as a whole: What antigens the expanded peripheral T cells recognized was never established. In the 0.1 to 3.0 mg/kg range, CD4+ and CD8+ blood T cells had expanded clonally by week 6.

The CDR3 sequence is 14 residues long. V lost 2 bases, J lost 0 bases, and 7 bases lay in between. Per the germline V gene, CDR1 is MNHNS and CDR2 is SASEGT. Clones were read by immunoSEQ multiplex PCR, and TCRdb kept only the in-frame ones, dropping some. The sample contains 71,000 or so clones, about 89% of which appear only once. With regard to this clone: Its antigen is not identified.

The sequenced sample was CD4+ or CD8+ T cells sorted from blood, obtained in a trial of the OX40 agonist ivuxolimab. This receptor was taken from an adult with an advanced solid tumor such as melanoma, head and neck, liver or kidney cancer. V gene TRBV6-1 combines with J gene TRBJ1-1, with TRBD1 as a possible D gene (5 bases). CDR3 in amino acids: CASSEPGMNTEAFF. CDR3 nucleotides: TGTGCCAGCAGTGAACCAGGGATGAACACTGAAGCTTTCTTT.